Listed here are 31 T cell receptor beta chains from one sample, sequenced in a study of T cell repertoires in cytomegalovirus infection. TCRdb reprocessed the reads via MiXCR and lists one record per CDR3 protein. This table has about 130,000 distinct CDR3 sequences, roughly 8.2% appearing once. Sequenced material: PBMCs. These receptor sequences come from a human donor in good health (CMV status not recorded). Some clones in this sample may be carry-over from other donors' samples.

The chain recombines TRBV29-1 with TRBJ2-7; 7 bases fit TRBD1. The CDR3 extends over 13 amino acids. The germline V gene has CDR1 SQVTM and CDR2 ANQGSEA. V lost 5 bases to trimming and J lost 3 bases; unmatched junction nucleotides: 7. The CDR3 spells CSVLFWDSYEQYF. CDR3 nucleotides: TGCAGCGTTCTATTCTGGGACAGCTACGAGCAGTACTTC.

This clonotype was found many times. This sequence joins TRBV20-1 and TRBJ2-7; D may be TRBD2 (5 bases). The germline V gene has CDR1 DFQATT and CDR2 SNEGSKA (reference sequence). The CDR3 covers 14 residues. Between the trimmed V and J ends, which lost 1 base and 5 bases, there was a span of 15 bases. The CDR3 DNA reads as TGCAGTGCTAGAGGCCAAGAGGGTCCGGACGAGCAGTACTTC. Translated, it gives CSARGQEGPDEQYF.

This clonotype has ten or more counts. The chain couples TRBV10-3 to TRBJ1-1; 8 positions agree with TRBD1. V dropped 6 bases and J dropped 0; count of bases not matched to a gene: 3. Germline V gene lookup returns CDR1 ENHRY and CDR2 SYGVKD. The CDR3 loop spans 14 amino acids. The chain's CDR3 is CAIRGQAMNTEAFF. The CDR3 DNA reads as TGTGCCATCAGGGGACAGGCTATGAACACTGAAGCTTTCTTT.

The V call is TRBV2, the J call TRBJ1-1; 7 bases align to TRBD1. The trim removed 9 bases at V and 0 bases at J, leaving 7 bases unmatched. The germline V gene encodes CDR1 SNHLY and CDR2 FYNNEI. The CDR3 runs to 14 residues. The CDR3: CASLPGQLNTEAFF. The CDR3 coding sequence is TGTGCCAGTTTGCCGGGACAGTTGAACACTGAAGCTTTCTTT.

In this sample, this clonotype turned up many times. The chain carries TRBV10-3 and TRBJ2-2, with TRBD1 matching over 9 bases. The CDR3 is 15 residues long. From germline, CDR1 is ENHRY and CDR2 SYGVKD. V dropped 6 bases and J dropped 3; count of bases not matched to a gene: 5. CDR3 in DNA: TGTGCCATCAGGGGGACAGGGATCGACACCGGGGAGCTGTTTTTT. It yields the protein CAIRGTGIDTGELFF.

This clonotype was detected ten times or more. This chain links TRBV20-1 with TRBJ1-1; tentative D call: TRBD1 (6 bases). Germline lookup yields CDR1 DFQATT and CDR2 SNEGSKA (reference sequence). The CDR3 has 15 amino acids. Trimming left V 1 base short and J 2 bases short, with 14 bases between. The CDR3 region is CSARVAGTLNTEAFF. The CDR3 coding sequence is TGCAGTGCTAGAGTAGCCGGGACACTAAACACTGAAGCTTTCTTT.

This clonotype has at least ten counts. The V gene is TRBV20-1, the J gene TRBJ2-3; D remains ambiguous. The CDR3 consists of 13 residues. Germline V lookup: CDR1 DFQATT, CDR2 SNEGSKA (reference sequence). Trimming stripped 0 bases from V and 5 bases from J, with 9 bases between. CDR3 sequence reads: CSARERVGDTQYF. DNA for the CDR3: TGCAGTGCTAGAGAAAGGGTGGGAGATACGCAGTATTTT.

This chain links TRBV19 with TRBJ1-2, with D hard to call. This CDR3 has 12 residues. V lost 8 bases and J 4 bases, leaving 11 bases between the germline ends. Per the germline V gene, CDR1 is LNHDA and CDR2 is SQIVND (reference sequence). The CDR3, as DNA: TGTGCCAGTTATGGCGTACCCTATGGCTACACCTTC. Translated, it gives CASYGVPYGYTF.

This clonotype was observed many times. V usage is TRBV5-1 and J usage is TRBJ2-3; no definite D call. CDR3 size: 13 residues. Germline CDR1 is SGHRS and CDR2 is YFSETQ. Between the trimmed V and J ends, which lost 4 bases and 6 bases, there was a span of 12 bases. CDR3 protein: CASSEAFRDTQYF. Here the CDR3 DNA reads TGCGCCAGCAGCGAGGCCTTCAGGGATACGCAGTATTTT.

In this sample, this clonotype turned up many times. The rearrangement uses TRBV7-9 and TRBJ2-1; 7 bases are shared with TRBD2. The germline V gene encodes CDR1 SEHNR and CDR2 FQNEAQ (reference sequence). With V trimmed by 3 bases and J by 0 bases, 8 bases remained unmatched. The CDR3 has 17 amino acids. As DNA, the CDR3 is TGTGCCAGCAGCTTGGCCCATAGCGGGCACTCCTACAATGAGCAGTTCTTC. Its protein product is CASSLAHSGHSYNEQFF. The full variable domain, rest sourced from reference TRBV7-9 and TRBJ2-1, is DTGVSQNPRHKITKRGQNVTFRCDPISEHNRLYWYRQTLGQGPEFLTYFQNEAQLEKSRLLSDRFSAERPKGSFSTLEIQRTEQGDSAMYLCASSLAHSGHSYNEQFFGPGTRLTVL.

This clonotype has a count of ten or more. The rearrangement uses TRBV19 and TRBJ1-1; D gene ambiguous. V was trimmed by 2 bases and J by 1 base, leaving 5 bases between them. The CDR3 is made up of 13 amino acids. CDR1 and CDR2 (germline): LNHDA, SQIVND (reference sequence). The CDR3 DNA sequence: TGTGCCAGTAGTATACGGGGGAACACTGAAGCTTTCTTT. This translates into CASSIRGNTEAFF.

The table lists this clonotype with many counts. The chain has TRBV6-5 and TRBJ2-5; the match to TRBD2 covers 14 bases. Germline CDR1 MNHEY, CDR2 SVGAGI. This CDR3 is built from 15 residues. J gave up 7 bases and V 4 bases, and 5 bases lay outside the gene matches. The CDR3 spells CASSLTGTSGGTQYF. The CDR3 nucleotides are TGTGCCAGCAGTTTGACTGGGACTAGCGGGGGGACCCAGTACTTC.

This clonotype was seen repeatedly, ten times or more. This chain connects TRBV5-4 to TRBJ2-5; D is possibly TRBD2 (6 bases). The germline V gene encodes CDR1 SGHNT and CDR2 YYREEE (reference sequence). V was clipped by 0 bases and J by 2 bases, with 8 bases between them. The CDR3 runs to 14 residues. In DNA, the CDR3 is TGTGCCAGCAGCTTGGCGGGGGTGCAAGAGACCCAGTACTTC. Translating it yields CASSLAGVQETQYF.

This clonotype was seen many times. The genes are TRBV6-6 and TRBJ2-7, with TRBD1 matching over 7 bases. The CDR3 length is 14 residues. Trimming at V came to 2 bases and at J to 3 bases, leaving 4 bases not matched to a gene. The germline V gene encodes CDR1 MNHNY and CDR2 SVGAGI (reference sequence). This chain's CDR3 is CASSYPGQVYEQYF. Here the CDR3 DNA reads TGTGCCAGCAGTTACCCCGGACAGGTCTACGAGCAGTACTTC.

The chain combines TRBV12-3 or TRBV12-4 with TRBJ1-5; no clear D gene. V was pared by 6 bases and J by 2 bases, with 11 bases between. The CDR3 totals 14 residues. In DNA, the CDR3 is TGTGCCAGCAGCCAGGAAGGAGGCAATCAGCCCCAGCATTTT. Translated, it gives CASSQEGGNQPQHF.

This clonotype appeared many times. The chain carries TRBV7-9 and TRBJ2-1; a possible D gene is TRBD2 (7 bases). CDR3 length: 16 amino acids. V was shortened by 5 bases and J by 6 bases, with 20 bases between the two germline ends. Germline loops: CDR1 SEHNR, CDR2 FQNEAQ (reference sequence). The CDR3 sequence: CASSPTGGRGINEQFF. CDR3 DNA: TGTGCCAGCAGCCCCACCGGGGGGCGGGGCATCAATGAGCAGTTCTTC.

This clonotype was counted many times. CDR3 DNA: TGTGCCAGCAGCGAAAGTGGGTCTGGGGCCAACGTCCTGACTTTC. Translated: CASSESGSGANVLTF. This chain uses TRBV7-2 with TRBJ2-6; D ambiguous. Trimming shortened V by 5 bases and J by 1 base, and 9 bases separated the two germline ends. The CDR3 totals 15 residues. The germline V gene encodes CDR1 SGHTA and CDR2 FQGNSA.

In its sample, this clonotype was seen many times. The chain is built from TRBV28 and TRBJ2-3; D possibly corresponds to TRBD2 (5 bases). The CDR3 spans 13 residues. V was pared by 4 bases and J by 3 bases, with 8 bases between. Per the germline V gene, CDR1 is MDHEN and CDR2 is SYDVKM. The CDR3 loop is CASSSGWTDTQYF. In DNA form, the CDR3 reads TGTGCCAGCAGTTCGGGGTGGACAGATACGCAGTATTTT.

The rearrangement joins TRBV5-1 to TRBJ2-7, with 8 bases fitting TRBD1. The CDR3 consists of 15 residues. With 4 bases clipped from V and 1 base from J, the junction kept 7 bases outside the gene matches. Germline V gene data show CDR1 as SGHRS and CDR2 as YFSETQ. The CDR3 protein is CASSIGQGGSYEQYF. CDR3 nucleotides: TGCGCCAGCAGCATAGGACAGGGAGGATCCTACGAGCAGTACTTC.

V usage is TRBV20-1 and J usage is TRBJ2-3; TRBD1 might be the D (6 bases). V gave up 6 bases and J gave up 5 bases, with 15 bases separating them. The CDR3 has 13 residues. Looked up from germline, CDR1 is DFQATT and CDR2 is SNEGSKA (reference sequence). Here the CDR3 reads CSADFQGRDTQYF. CDR3 DNA: TGCAGTGCCGATTTCCAGGGGAGAGATACGCAGTATTTT.

This clonotype was seen repeatedly, ten times or more. This chain uses TRBV7-6 with TRBJ2-7; maybe TRBD2 (6 bases). The CDR3 runs 13 residues. The germline V and J ends were trimmed by 2 bases and 6 bases, with 11 bases remaining between them. From germline, CDR1 is SGHVS and CDR2 FNYEAQ. This chain's CDR3 is CASSLRRGVEQYF. Written as DNA, the CDR3 is TGTGCCAGCAGCTTAAGGCGCGGGGTCGAGCAGTACTTC.

This clonotype was observed many times. This chain joins TRBV7-9 and TRBJ2-3; TRBD2 matches at 11 bases. The CDR3 consists of 15 residues. Germline lookup yields CDR1 SEHNR and CDR2 FQNEAQ (reference sequence). Germline trimming cut 4 bases from V and 7 bases from J; bases unmatched to any gene: 7. The chain's CDR3 is CASSSTSGGPNTQYF. The CDR3 region has the DNA TGTGCCAGCAGCTCAACTAGCGGGGGCCCAAATACGCAGTATTTT.

This clonotype has at least ten counts. The V call is TRBV12-3 or TRBV12-4, the J call TRBJ1-1, with D maybe TRBD1 (5 bases). Trimming stripped 7 bases from V and 1 base from J, with 13 bases between. The CDR3 totals 14 residues. The CDR3 nucleotides are TGTGCCAGCAACTCGGGACGGACGAACACTGAAGCTTTCTTT. Protein: CASNSGRTNTEAFF.

This clonotype was counted at least ten times. V usage is TRBV7-8 and J usage is TRBJ2-1; D not resolved. This CDR3 has 13 amino acids. Germline V gives CDR1 SGHVS, CDR2 FQNEAQ. With 1 base removed from V and 7 bases from J, the gap between germline ends came to 8 bases. CDR3 sequence reads: CASSLGYRNEQFF. The CDR3 DNA reads as TGTGCCAGCAGCTTAGGTTACCGTAATGAGCAGTTCTTC.

This clonotype was picked up many times. The rearrangement uses TRBV12-3 or TRBV12-4 and TRBJ1-2; no firm D call. This CDR3 is built from 14 residues. V shed 2 bases and J shed 4 bases, with 11 bases lying between them. CDR3 sequence (DNA): TGTGCCAGCAGTTTACACGGCGAAAGCTATGGCTACACCTTC. This encodes CASSLHGESYGYTF.

In its sample, this clonotype was seen many times. The V call is TRBV9, the J call TRBJ2-7, with 8 bases fitting TRBD2. V dropped 4 bases and J dropped 3; count of bases not matched to a gene: 9. The germline V gene encodes CDR1 SGDLS and CDR2 YYNGEE. CDR3 length: 15 residues. The CDR3 nucleotides are TGTGCCAGCAGCAACCAGGAGGGACTAGACTACGAGCAGTACTTC. Its protein product is CASSNQEGLDYEQYF. Variable domain in full (rest from reference TRBV9 and TRBJ2-7): DSGVTQTPKHLITATGQRVTLRCSPRSGDLSVYWYQQSLDQGLQFLIQYYNGEERAKGNILERFSAQQFPDLHSELNLSSLELGDSALYFCASSNQEGLDYEQYFGPGTRLTVT.

This clonotype was picked up many times. This chain uses TRBV7-2 with TRBJ2-1; 10 nucleotides match TRBD1. CDR3 length: 15 residues. V was clipped by 5 bases and J by 6 bases; unmatched bases: 7. Germline CDR1 and CDR2: SGHTA and FQGNSA. CDR3 residues: CASSQGTGVINEQFF. CDR3 in DNA: TGTGCCAGCAGCCAGGGGACAGGGGTAATCAATGAGCAGTTCTTC.

In this sample, this clonotype turned up many times. J is TRBJ2-2 and V is TRBV7-9; D perhaps matches TRBD1 (5 bases). The CDR3 loop spans 14 amino acids. Trimming pared 3 bases from V and 3 bases from J, leaving 8 bases between. CDR1 and CDR2 (germline): SEHNR, FQNEAQ (reference sequence). The chain's CDR3 is CASSFATDTGELFF. In nucleotides, the CDR3 is TGTGCCAGCAGCTTTGCGACAGACACCGGGGAGCTGTTTTTT.

The V and J genes are TRBV20-1 and TRBJ1-2; the D gene is possibly TRBD1 (6 bases). V was trimmed by 5 bases and J by 2 bases, leaving 21 bases between them. Germline CDR1 DFQATT, CDR2 SNEGSKA (reference sequence). The CDR3 spans 16 residues. DNA for the CDR3: TGCAGTGCTCAAATGATACCGGGACAACCGAACTATGGCTACACCTTC. It encodes CSAQMIPGQPNYGYTF.

The genes are TRBV19 and TRBJ2-7; D gene uncertain. The CDR3 has 18 residues. V was pared by 0 bases and J by 2 bases, with 20 bases between. Germline V gives CDR1 LNHDA, CDR2 SQIVND (reference sequence). CDR3 nucleotide sequence: TGTGCCAGTAGTATAGATGCTCGTGGCAGCCCCTTCACCTACGAGCAGTACTTC. Translation: CASSIDARGSPFTYEQYF.

This clonotype was picked up many times. The chain recombines TRBV15 with TRBJ2-3; perhaps D is TRBD1 or TRBD2 (6 bases each). The V gene's germline CDR1 is LNHNV and CDR2 YYDKDF (reference sequence). V lost 7 bases and J lost 6, with 11 bases in between. CDR3 length equals 12 residues. The chain's CDR3 is CATTRGLDTQYF. CDR3 bases: TGTGCCACCACCCGGGGGCTGGATACGCAGTATTTT.